These 13 T cell receptor beta chains were all obtained from the same sample, sequenced in a study of cytomegalovirus exposure and HLA in healthy donors. PCR involved 60 Vbeta and 13 Jbeta primers. Profiled with immunoSEQ multiplex PCR; TCRdb holds only in-frame clones, not every one. The table includes over 150,000 clones, 74% detected once. Input material: PBMCs. The receptors here all came from a man aged 25-45 years in good health and CMV-seronegative.

The rearrangement links TRBV6-5 to TRBJ1-4, with D possibly TRBD1 on 5 matching bases. CDR3 length: 13 amino acids. CDR1 and CDR2 from the germline V gene are MNHEY and SVGAGI. Trimming stripped 3 bases from V and 7 bases from J, with 9 bases between. The CDR3 protein is CASSYRGGEKLFF. Here the CDR3 DNA reads TGTGCCAGCAGTTATAGGGGAGGTGAAAAACTGTTTTTT.

The CDR3 DNA sequence: TGTGCCATCAGCCCAGGACTAGCGGGGGAGACGCAGTATTTT. Translated: CAISPGLAGETQYF. V usage is TRBV10-3 and J usage is TRBJ2-3, with 13 bases lining up with TRBD2. Germline CDR1 and CDR2: ENHRY and SYGVKD. The CDR3 length is 14 residues. V lost 6 bases to trimming and J lost 9 bases; unmatched junction nucleotides: 6.

CDR3 in amino acids: CASSLGSGIRLNEKLFF. The CDR3 DNA reads TGTGCCAGCAGCTTAGGGTCGGGGATCAGGCTTAATGAAAAACTGTTTTTT. The chain couples TRBV7-8 to TRBJ1-4; D unresolved. V lost 1 base and J lost 4, with 16 bases in between. The germline V gene has CDR1 SGHVS and CDR2 FQNEAQ. This CDR3 comprises 17 residues.

Only one count was recorded for this clone. V and J are TRBV27 and TRBJ2-4; 7 bases agree with TRBD1. Germline V gives CDR1 MNHEY, CDR2 SMNVEV (reference sequence). The CDR3 spans 14 residues. V lost 6 bases to trimming and J lost 6 bases; unmatched junction nucleotides: 8. In nucleotides, the CDR3 is TGTGCCAGCAGAACAGACAGGGATGGAAACATTCAGTACTTC. Translation gives CASRTDRDGNIQYF.

There are a few counts of this clone. V and J are TRBV19 and TRBJ2-7; 8 bases are a match to TRBD2. Germline V gives CDR1 LNHDA, CDR2 SQIVND (reference sequence). The CDR3 totals 15 residues. With 6 bases clipped from V and 0 bases from J, the junction kept 7 bases outside the gene matches. The CDR3, as DNA: TGTGCCAGTAGCAGACCCGGGGGGGACTCCTACGAGCAGTACTTC. Translated: CASSRPGGDSYEQYF.

V is TRBV29-1 and J is TRBJ2-3; 8 bases line up with TRBD2. Germline assignment: CDR1 SQVTM and CDR2 ANQGSEA. The CDR3 is 16 residues long. Germline trimming cut 1 base from V and 2 bases from J; bases unmatched to any gene: 8. DNA of the CDR3: TGCAGCGTTGAAGTGCGGGGGGCCTCTGACACAGATACGCAGTATTTT. Protein sequence: CSVEVRGASDTDTQYF.

This clone came up a few times. The V gene is TRBV13, the J gene TRBJ2-3, with 11 bases lining up with TRBD2. From germline, CDR1 is PRHDT and CDR2 FYEKMQ (reference sequence). There are 16 residues in the CDR3. V trimming: 3 bases; J trimming: 2 bases; junction bases outside the gene matches: 4. CDR3 DNA sequence: TGTGCCAGCAGCTTGGGTAGCGGGGGGGTCACAGATACGCAGTATTTT. It encodes CASSLGSGGVTDTQYF.

The chain combines TRBV4-2 with TRBJ1-2; no clear D. V was clipped by 1 base and J by 8 bases, with 11 bases between them. CDR3 length equals 13 residues. The V gene's germline CDR1 is LGHNA and CDR2 YNFKEQ. CDR3 loop: CASSQGGQEGYTF. As DNA, the CDR3 is TGTGCCAGCAGCCAAGGAGGGCAGGAGGGCTACACCTTC.

The rearrangement uses TRBV29-1 and TRBJ2-1; TRBD1 matches 7 bases. This CDR3 has 17 residues. CDR1 is SQVTM and CDR2 is ANQGSEA in the germline V gene. With 4 bases clipped from V and 7 bases from J, the junction kept 19 bases outside the gene matches. CDR3 sequence: CSVVRDSLLGEWNEQFF. CDR3 sequence (DNA): TGCAGCGTTGTACGGGACAGCCTCTTGGGGGAATGGAATGAGCAGTTCTTC.

This clone was counted a few times. This chain joins TRBV2 and TRBJ1-1; D gene ambiguous. The CDR3 has 14 residues. The germline gives CDR1 SNHLY, CDR2 FYNNEI. The V end was cut by 1 base, the J end by 6 bases, with 12 bases between. CDR3 sequence (DNA): TGTGCCAGCAGTGAAGGTCCGGGGTTTCCTGAAGCTTTCTTT. Translating it yields CASSEGPGFPEAFF.

The rearrangement uses TRBV29-1 and TRBJ2-3; the match to TRBD1 covers 8 bases. This CDR3 region has 14 residues. Per the germline V gene, CDR1 is SQVTM and CDR2 is ANQGSEA. V shed 8 bases, J shed 1 base, and the junction held 8 bases outside the gene matches. CDR3 DNA sequence: TGCAGCCTTAAACCGGGACAGGGCACAGATACGCAGTATTTT. Translating it yields CSLKPGQGTDTQYF.

This sequence joins TRBV7-2 and TRBJ2-1, with 10 bases lining up with TRBD2. CDR3 length equals 16 residues. Germline CDR1 reads SGHTA; CDR2 reads FQGNSA. The junction had 1 base not matched to a gene; V was cut back by 0 bases and J by 2 bases. The CDR3 protein is CASSLASGGAYNEQFF. For the CDR3, the DNA is TGTGCCAGCAGCTTAGCGAGCGGGGGGGCCTACAATGAGCAGTTCTTC.

The CDR3 protein is CATSRDRSFGLSEQYF. CDR3 nucleotide sequence: TGTGCCACCAGCAGAGATAGGAGTTTTGGTCTATCCGAGCAGTACTTC. This chain uses TRBV15 with TRBJ2-7, with D unclear. Looked up from germline, CDR1 is LNHNV and CDR2 is YYDKDF (reference sequence). The CDR3 spans 16 residues. The V end lost 0 bases, the J end lost 6 bases, and 18 bases lay between the germline ends.